The T cell receptor beta chain described here comes from a study of T cells in Graves' hyperthyroidism and ophthalmopathy. Findings and caveats of the study: Ophthalmopathy stood apart from stable hyperthyroidism in a 13 V-J model.

Regions amplified from RNA transcripts were the TCR beta CDR3 regions. RT-PCR in the first round (using the HTBI primer set) targeted the TCR CDR3. In TCRdb, the multiplex PCR reads were re-called with MiXCR into one record per CDR3 protein. The sample contains about 260,000 distinct CDR3 sequences, about a sixth of which appear only once. This clonotype has at least ten counts. The antigen is unknown. The sequence was collected from a woman under 30 with Graves' ophthalmopathy. Sequenced: blood.

CDR3 nucleotides: TGTGCCACCACCCAGCGGGGGAAGAGTGAAAAACTGTTTTTT. Protein product: CATTQRGKSEKLFF. The chain couples TRBV2 to TRBJ1-4, with D possibly matching TRBD1 (5 bases). CDR3 size: 14 residues. Trimming took 10 bases from V and 7 from J, leaving 19 bases between them. Germline V lookup: CDR1 SNHLY, CDR2 FYNNEI.